These 32 T cell receptor beta chains were sequenced from one sample in a study of blood T cell repertoires in COVID-19. Produced via immunoSEQ multiplex PCR; TCRdb's table is partial and in-frame only. The sample records about 220,000 clones, roughly 83% being singletons. Material for sequencing was PBMCs or T cells enriched from blood (not recorded which). These receptors were collected from a woman between 35 and 50 years old with acute COVID-19.

V is TRBV11-2 and J is TRBJ2-2; TRBD2 is a possible D gene (5 bases). V shed 8 bases and J shed 6 bases, with 16 bases lying between them. The length of the CDR3 is 14 residues. The germline V gene encodes CDR1 SGHAT and CDR2 FQNNGV. In nucleotides, the CDR3 is TGTGCCAGCGCCCCCGGGGTAATGGCCGGGGAGCTGTTTTTT. Residues: CASAPGVMAGELFF.

DNA of the CDR3: TGTGCCAGCAGCTTGCTCGGACAGGGGGATGATTCACCCCTCCACTTT. Its translation: CASSLLGQGDDSPLHF. The chain is built from TRBV7-9 and TRBJ1-6, with 10 bases that match TRBD1. Per germline, CDR1 SEHNR and CDR2 FQNEAQ (reference sequence). This CDR3 contains 16 residues. V shed 3 bases, J shed 8 bases, and the junction held 7 bases outside the gene matches.

The chain carries TRBV4-3 and TRBJ1-1; no clear D. Between the trimmed V and J ends, which lost 0 bases and 2 bases, there was a span of 7 bases. The CDR3 extends over 14 amino acids. The germline V gene has CDR1 LGHNA and CDR2 YSLEER. The CDR3 here is CASSQDRTNTEAFF. The CDR3 DNA reads TGCGCCAGCAGCCAAGACAGAACAAACACTGAAGCTTTCTTT.

V and J are TRBV11-2 and TRBJ2-7; 8 nucleotides match TRBD2. With V trimmed by 5 bases and J by 4 bases, 10 bases remained unmatched. Germline V CDR1 and CDR2: SGHAT, FQNNGV. The CDR3 covers 15 residues. The CDR3 reads CASSPLSGGRYEQYF. DNA for the CDR3: TGTGCCAGCAGCCCTTTATCGGGAGGGAGATACGAGCAGTACTTC.

This chain uses TRBV5-4 with TRBJ1-2, with 7 bases fitting TRBD1. This CDR3 contains 12 residues. Germline V gene sequence: CDR1 SGHNT, CDR2 YYREEE (reference sequence). J gave up 7 bases and V 0 bases, and 0 bases lay outside the gene matches. In nucleotides, the CDR3 is TGTGCCAGCAGCTTGGGACAGGGTGGCTACACCTTC. Translated, it gives CASSLGQGGYTF.

This clone was observed once. The CDR3 nucleotides are TGTGCCACCGGCATCACCACAGATACGCAGTATTTT. Translation: CATGITTDTQYF. The rearrangement uses TRBV24-1 and TRBJ2-3; D gene uncertain. CDR3 length equals 12 residues. Germline CDR1 KGHDR, CDR2 SFDVKD. The germline V and J ends were trimmed by 9 bases and 2 bases, with 8 bases remaining between them.

J is TRBJ2-3 and V is TRBV5-6; 11 bases match TRBD2. Germline V CDR1 and CDR2: SGHDT, YYEEEE. The CDR3 has 17 residues. Trimming removed 0 bases from V and 5 bases from J; junction bases left unmatched: 8. CDR3 residues: CASSLELAGEGGDTQYF. In DNA, the CDR3 is TGTGCCAGCAGCTTGGAACTAGCGGGAGAGGGTGGAGATACGCAGTATTTT. Combining the CDR3 with reference TRBV5-6 and TRBJ2-3 gives the whole variable domain DAGVTQSPTHLIKTRGQQVTLRCSPKSGHDTVSWYQQALGQGPQFIFQYYEEEERQRGNFPDRFSGHQFPNYSSELNVNALLLGDSALYLCASSLELAGEGGDTQYFGPGTRLTVL.

The chain combines TRBV3-1 (or the pseudogene TRBV3-2) with TRBJ2-2, with D perhaps TRBD2 (6 bases). V lost 4 bases and J 6 bases, leaving 6 bases between the germline ends. Germline CDR1 LGHDT, CDR2 YNNKEL (reference sequence). The CDR3 extends over 12 amino acids. This chain's CDR3 is CASSRGAGELFF. DNA for the CDR3: TGTGCCAGCAGCCGCGGGGCCGGGGAGCTGTTTTTT.

The chain uses TRBV6-5 and TRBJ1-2, with a possible D match to TRBD1 (5 bases). V shed 6 bases and J shed 7 bases, with 12 bases lying between them. This CDR3 is 12 amino acids long. Germline V CDR1 and CDR2: MNHEY, SVGAGI. CDR3 residues: CASSKGLSGYTF. The CDR3 nucleotides are TGTGCCAGCAGCAAGGGACTTTCTGGCTACACCTTC.

The chain joins TRBV30 to TRBJ1-2; 8 bases fit TRBD1. Per the germline V gene, CDR1 is GTSNPN and CDR2 is SVGIG (reference sequence). This CDR3 region has 17 residues. V lost 3 bases to trimming and J lost 1 base; unmatched junction nucleotides: 13. The CDR3 protein is CAWRSGGGGGLNYGYTF. CDR3 bases: TGTGCCTGGAGGTCAGGGGGCGGAGGCGGCCTTAACTATGGCTACACCTTC.

The chain combines TRBV15 with TRBJ1-2, with D possibly matching TRBD1 (5 bases). Trimming took 0 bases from V and 6 from J, leaving 11 bases between them. The CDR3 length is 14 residues. CDR1 and CDR2 from the germline V gene are LNHNV and YYDKDF (reference sequence). This CDR3 reads CATSREAGGDGYTF. CDR3 in DNA: TGTGCCACCAGCAGAGAAGCGGGGGGTGATGGCTACACCTTC.

This chain connects TRBV11-1 to TRBJ1-3; D may be TRBD1 (5 bases). Per germline, CDR1 SGHAT and CDR2 FQDESV (reference sequence). V lost 5 bases, J lost 3 bases, and 11 bases lay in between. This CDR3 is built from 14 residues. The CDR3 loop is CASSPQGSGNTIYF. The DNA of the CDR3 is TGTGCCAGCAGCCCTCAGGGAAGTGGAAACACCATATATTTT.

With respect to this clone: This same CDR3 is encoded by further DNA sequences in the sample. This chain connects TRBV30 to TRBJ2-1; a weak D match, TRBD2 (5 bases). This CDR3 has 12 residues. CDR1 is GTSNPN, CDR2 SVGIG, per germline (reference sequence). V shed 5 bases and J shed 4 bases, with 9 bases lying between them. The CDR3 DNA sequence: TGTGCCTGGGGACGGGGTTACAATGAGCAGTTCTTC. Its translation is CAWGRGYNEQFF.

This rearrangement joins TRBV19 to TRBJ2-7; 8 bases agree with TRBD2. Germline lookup yields CDR1 LNHDA and CDR2 SQIVND (reference sequence). The length of the CDR3 is 16 residues. Trimming removed 1 base from V and 7 bases from J; junction bases left unmatched: 12. The CDR3 bases are TGTGCCAGTAGTATAGCCCTCGGACTAGCATCGGGTGAGCAGTACTTC. As protein: CASSIALGLASGEQYF.

The J gene is TRBJ1-1, the V gene TRBV11-2; D is unclear. CDR1 SGHAT and CDR2 FQNNGV come from the germline V gene. The V end lost 5 bases, the J end lost 5 bases, and 21 bases lay between the germline ends. The CDR3 contains 16 residues. CDR3 DNA: TGTGCCAGCAGCCACGAGATGAACCCTGCCAGGACTGAAGCTTTCTTT. Its translation is CASSHEMNPARTEAFF.

The gene calls are TRBV6-1 and TRBJ2-2; 12 bases agree with TRBD2. This CDR3 contains 15 residues. The ends lost 3 bases at V and 7 bases at J; junction bases unmatched: 3. From germline, CDR1 is MNHNS and CDR2 SASEGT. The CDR3 protein is CASSELAGGSGELFF. The DNA for the CDR3 is TGTGCCAGCAGTGAGCTAGCGGGAGGGAGCGGGGAGCTGTTTTTT.

The rearrangement joins TRBV7-2 to TRBJ2-3; 8 nucleotides align to TRBD1. Germline assignment: CDR1 SGHTA and CDR2 FQGNSA. The CDR3 consists of 15 residues. V dropped 5 bases and J dropped 9; count of bases not matched to a gene: 13. The CDR3 DNA sequence: TGTGCCAGCAGCCCGGGGGCAGGGGGCAAATTGACGCAGTATTTT. This sequence encodes CASSPGAGGKLTQYF.

V and J are TRBV7-2 and TRBJ1-5; 9 nucleotides agree with TRBD1. CDR3 length: 15 amino acids. CDR1 and CDR2 (germline): SGHTA, FQGNSA. The J segment lost 6 bases and the V segment lost 6 bases, leaving 9 bases of the junction unmatched. The CDR3 sequence is CASRRGQGRGQPQHF. The CDR3 coding sequence is TGTGCCAGCAGAAGGGGACAGGGAAGGGGTCAGCCCCAGCATTTT.

There are a few counts of this clone. The chain has TRBV9 and TRBJ1-2, with 8 bases aligning to TRBD1. Trimming removed 6 bases from V and 6 bases from J; junction bases left unmatched: 13. Germline loops: CDR1 SGDLS, CDR2 YYNGEE. CDR3 length: 15 residues. CDR3 sequence (DNA): TGTGCCAGCACACCCTTGGACAGGGTGACCCATGGCTACACCTTC. Amino acid sequence: CASTPLDRVTHGYTF.

The chain is built from TRBV4-3 and TRBJ2-3; a weak D match, TRBD2 (7 bases). The CDR3 sequence is 14 residues long. Germline lookup yields CDR1 LGHNA and CDR2 YSLEER. V was cut by 0 bases and J by 6 bases, with 10 bases left in between. The CDR3 DNA sequence: TGCGCCAGCAGCCAAGAAGGGGGGGGTGATACGCAGTATTTT. It yields the protein CASSQEGGGDTQYF.

J is TRBJ2-6 and V is TRBV28; D may be TRBD1 (6 bases). The germline V gene has CDR1 MDHEN and CDR2 SYDVKM. V was trimmed by 6 bases and J by 3 bases, leaving 9 bases between them. This CDR3 has 14 residues. The CDR3 here is CASRGAGGANVLTF. CDR3 sequence (DNA): TGTGCCAGCAGGGGGGCAGGTGGGGCCAACGTCCTGACTTTC. The whole variable domain, remainder taken from reference TRBV28 and TRBJ2-6, is DVKVTQSSRYLVKRTGEKVFLECVQDMDHENMFWYRQDPGLGLRLIYFSYDVKMKEKGDIPEGYSVSREKKERFSLILESASTNQTSMYLCASRGAGGANVLTFGAGSRLTVL.

This clone was seen only a few times. The gene calls are TRBV11-3 and TRBJ2-1; D ambiguous. This CDR3 has 12 amino acids. The V gene lost 3 bases and the J gene lost 3 bases, with 3 bases spanning the gap. Per germline, CDR1 SGHNT and CDR2 YENEEA. CDR3 bases: TGTGCCAGCAGCTTCGGCTACAATGAGCAGTTCTTC. It specifies CASSFGYNEQFF.

This clone was detected only once. The chain employs TRBV18 and TRBJ2-3; 13 nucleotides agree with TRBD2. Germline V gives CDR1 KGHSH, CDR2 LQKENI. The CDR3 runs 18 residues. With 3 bases clipped from V and 1 base from J, the junction kept 7 bases outside the gene matches. The CDR3 is CASSPGLAGPIRTDTQYF. The CDR3 DNA reads TGTGCCAGCTCACCGGGACTAGCGGGACCTATTCGCACAGATACGCAGTATTTT.

V and J are TRBV7-9 and TRBJ1-5; 10 bases match TRBD1. The CDR3 covers 15 residues. The junction had 5 bases not matched to a gene; V was cut back by 4 bases and J by 5 bases. Per the germline V gene, CDR1 is SEHNR and CDR2 is FQNEAQ (reference sequence). CDR3 DNA: TGTGCCAGCAGCTCGTGGACAGGGGGTGATCAGCCCCAGCATTTT. It yields the protein CASSSWTGGDQPQHF.

The chain carries TRBV9 and TRBJ2-1; D is ambiguous. Trimming pared 0 bases from V and 6 bases from J, leaving 7 bases between. Germline CDR1 and CDR2: SGDLS and YYNGEE. This CDR3 has 13 amino acids. The CDR3 is CASSVGGSNEQFF. Here the CDR3 DNA reads TGTGCCAGCAGCGTAGGAGGTTCCAATGAGCAGTTCTTC.

The V and J genes are TRBV4-2 and TRBJ1-4; D perhaps matches TRBD1 (6 bases). The germline V gene has CDR1 LGHNA and CDR2 YNFKEQ. The CDR3 spans 13 residues. The V end lost 5 bases, the J end lost 3 bases, and 7 bases lay between the germline ends. The DNA of the CDR3 is TGTGCCAGCAGCGGACAGCCTAATGAAAAACTGTTTTTT. It codes for CASSGQPNEKLFF.

J is TRBJ2-3 and V is TRBV7-3, with D possibly TRBD2 on 5 matching bases. V lost 5 bases to trimming and J lost 2 bases, with 17 bases between them. Germline CDR1 and CDR2: SGHTA and FQGTGA. This CDR3 has 16 amino acids. The CDR3 here is CASSMGVGSDTDTQYF. For the CDR3, the DNA is TGTGCCAGCAGCATGGGTGTGGGTAGCGACACAGATACGCAGTATTTT.

Only a few counts were recorded for this clone. The chain employs TRBV14 and TRBJ1-2; no clear D. Trimming removed 0 bases from V and 8 bases from J, with 16 bases in between. Germline V lookup: CDR1 SGHDN, CDR2 FVKESK. The CDR3 extends over 15 amino acids. The CDR3 sequence: CASSQDGEGRYGYTF. CDR3 sequence (DNA): TGTGCCAGCAGCCAAGATGGGGAGGGTCGGTACGGCTACACCTTC.

This sequence joins TRBV18 and TRBJ2-5, with 9 bases fitting TRBD1. With 1 base clipped from V and 9 bases from J, the junction kept 18 bases outside the gene matches. The germline CDR1 and CDR2 sequences are KGHSH and LQKENI. This CDR3 spans 18 amino acids. CDR3 sequence: CASSPRSGQGSARQAQYF. In DNA form, the CDR3 reads TGTGCCAGCTCACCACGTTCGGGACAGGGTTCAGCTCGTCAGGCCCAGTACTTC. The full variable domain, its missing parts supplied by reference TRBV18 and TRBJ2-5, is NAGVMQNPRHLVRRRGQEARLRCSPMKGHSHVYWYRQLPEEGLKFMVYLQKENIIDESGMPKERFSAEFPKEGPSILRIQQVVRGDSAAYFCASSPRSGQGSARQAQYFGPGTRLLVL.

V gene TRBV6-6 combines with J gene TRBJ2-3; perhaps TRBD1 as D (6 bases). CDR3 length: 12 residues. Deletions cut 5 bases from V and 6 bases from J, with 9 bases between. CDR1 and CDR2 (germline): MNHNY, SVGAGI (reference sequence). The DNA for the CDR3 is TGTGCCAGCAGTAACAGGGTCGATACGCAGTATTTT. The encoded protein is CASSNRVDTQYF.

This clone was picked up one time. The CDR3, as DNA: TGTGCCAGCAGTGACCATGCTAGCGGGATAGGGGAGACCCAGTACTTC. Amino acids: CASSDHASGIGETQYF. This chain connects TRBV6-1 to TRBJ2-5; 9 bases match TRBD2. The CDR3 is 16 amino acids. From germline, CDR1 is MNHNS and CDR2 SASEGT. V was clipped by 3 bases and J by 5 bases; unmatched bases: 10.

The rearrangement joins TRBV27 to TRBJ1-1, with D hard to call. Germline V lookup: CDR1 MNHEY, CDR2 SMNVEV (reference sequence). Deletions cut 6 bases from V and 1 base from J, with 3 bases between. The CDR3 runs 11 residues. This chain's CDR3 is CASRRNTEAFF. The CDR3 DNA follows: TGTGCCAGCAGGAGGAACACTGAAGCTTTCTTT.